This T cell receptor (beta chain) emerged from a study of T-cell reconstitution after alpha-beta-depleted transplantation in children. Germline CDR1 and CDR2: SGHTA and FQGTGA. V lost 0 bases and J lost 3, with 9 bases in between. The CDR3 is 15 residues long. Preparing the TCRbeta library involved the use of unique molecular identifiers. TCRdb independently ran MiXCR on the PCR reads; one entry per CDR3 protein. The sample carries some 520,000 distinct CDR3 sequences, about 33% recorded once. The receptor was derived from a human donor who donated a stem cell graft to a child with aplastic anemia. This chain links TRBV7-3 with TRBJ2-1; TRBD2 might be the D (5 bases). Sequenced material: PBMCs from the stem cell graft donor, taken from the stem cell graft. The CDR3 here is CASSLTLEGYNEQFF. CDR3 coding DNA: TGTGCCAGCAGCTTAACGCTCGAGGGCTACAATGAGCAGTTCTTC.